The rows below give T cell receptor beta chains drawn from one sample of a study of CD8 T cells in Susac syndrome. TCRdb fed the immunoSEQ multiplex PCR reads into MiXCR, producing one record per CDR3 protein. The sample shows under 350,000 distinct CDR3 sequences, about 90% of them seen only once. The sample taken for sequencing was CD4+ T cells from PBMCs. These receptors were taken from a human donor with multiple sclerosis. Each CDR3 is given with its conserved first and last residue. D genes are given only for firm matches. Size is omitted from some rows. Given values are once, few, many or a class for expanded clones.

>NA|NA|TRBV7-2|TRBJ2-1
TGTGCCAGCAGCTTGGATTTGGGGGCGAATGAGCAGTTCTTC
CASSLDLGANEQFF
>NA|NA|TRBV20-1|TRBJ1-5
TGCAGTGCCAGGCCCGGGTCAGGCAATCAGCCCCAGCATTTT
CSARPGSGNQPQHF
>NA|NA|TRBV6-1|TRBJ1-4
TGTGCCAGCACCGGGGCGGTTGAAAAACTGTTTTTT
CASTGAVEKLFF
>NA|NA|TRBV29-1|TRBJ2-1
TGCAGCGTTGAAGCGAGCGGAGGCGGACGTGAGCAGTTCTTC
CSVEASGGGREQFF
>NA|NA|TRBV12-3/TRBV12-4|TRBJ2-3
TGTGCCAGCAGTACTCATCTCCGTGGACTACCGGGCGCTACGCAGTATTTT
CASSTHLRGLPGATQYF
>TRBD1|NA|TRBV4-1|TRBJ1-2
TGCGCCAGCAGCCAGTCGGACAGGGCGTCTGGCTACACCTTC
CASSQSDRASGYTF
>TRBD1|NA|TRBV5-1|TRBJ2-2
TGCGCCAGCAGCACGGGGACAGGGGTCGCCGGGGAGCTGTTTTTT
CASSTGTGVAGELFF
>NA|NA|TRBV7-2|TRBJ1-5
TGTGCCAGCAGCTTAGTAAGGACAGAGAGCAATCAGCCCCAGCATTTT
CASSLVRTESNQPQHF
>NA|NA|TRBV4-1|TRBJ2-5
TGCGCCAGCAGCCAATATCAAGAGTCGACCCAGTACTTC
CASSQYQESTQYF
>NA|NA|TRBV18|TRBJ2-5
TGTGCCAGCTCGCCTCAGGGGGGGGAGACCCAGTACTTC
CASSPQGGETQYF
>TRBD1|NA|TRBV20-1|TRBJ2-5
TGCAGTGCTAGAGTGCCAGGGGGTGAAGAGACCCAGTACTTC
CSARVPGGEETQYF
>NA|NA|TRBV12-3/TRBV12-4|TRBJ2-4
TGTGCCAGCAGTTTTGGGCTTTCTCAGTACTTC
CASSFGLSQYF
>TRBD1|NA|TRBV19|TRBJ2-5
TGTGCCAGTAGTATAGGTGGGACAGGGGGCCGGGAGACCCAGTACTTC
CASSIGGTGGRETQYF
>NA|NA|TRBV12-3/TRBV12-4|TRBJ2-2
TGTGCCAGCAGCTCTAGTATCCGGGCGCTGTTTTTT
CASSSSIRALFF
>NA|NA|TRBV19|TRBJ2-7
TGTGCCAGTAGCGAAGACGGGAGAAGGGAGCAGTACTTC
CASSEDGRREQYF
>NA|NA|TRBV4-1|TRBJ1-5
TGCGCCAGCAGCCAAGATCCCAGGGGTGGGGATCAGCCCCAGCATTTT
CASSQDPRGGDQPQHF
>TRBD1|once|TRBV3-1|TRBJ1-6
TGTGCCAGCAGCCAAGGACAGGGGAACGGTTCACCCCTCCACTTT
CASSQGQGNGSPLHF
>NA|NA|TRBV18|TRBJ1-1
TGTGCCAGCTCACCTTTGGGTGATGAGTCGGCTTTCTTT
CASSPLGDESAFF
>NA|NA|TRBV24-1|TRBJ1-1
TGTGCCACCAGTGATTTACAAGGACCGGCAGCTTTCTTT
CATSDLQGPAAFF
>NA|once|TRBV5-1|TRBJ2-7
TGCGCCAGCAGCCCTGCCCTTACCTACGAGCAGTACTTC
CASSPALTYEQYF
>NA|NA|TRBV20-1|TRBJ2-4
TGCAGTGCTACGAGGGGGGTCCAGGAAAACATTCAGTACTTC
CSATRGVQENIQYF
>NA|NA|TRBV2|TRBJ2-7
TGTGCCAGCAGTGAAAACTCGGTTGGCGAGCAGTACTTC
CASSENSVGEQYF
>TRBD1|NA|TRBV24-1|TRBJ2-1
TGTGCCACCAGTGATTTGCCCGGCGGACAGGCATTTGGGCAGTTCTTC
CATSDLPGGQAFGQFF
>NA|NA|TRBV18|TRBJ2-4
TGTGCCAGCTCACCAGATCCCGCAGCCAAAAACATTCAGTACTTC
CASSPDPAAKNIQYF
>TRBD1|NA|TRBV7-2|TRBJ1-1
TGTGCCAGCAGCTCTGAAAGGACAGGGGGACTGAACACTGAAGCTTTCTTT
CASSSERTGGLNTEAFF
>NA|NA|TRBV20-1|TRBJ2-2
TGCAGTGCTTACCCGACGGCGAACACCGGGGAGCTGTTTTTT
CSAYPTANTGELFF
>NA|once|TRBV20-1|TRBJ1-1
TGCAGTGCCCCATCCCGACTAGGGAATCGGGGGGGTCTGGGTAACACTGAAGCTTTCTTT
CSAPSRLGNRGGLGNTEAFF
>TRBD1|once|TRBV3-1|TRBJ1-2
TGTGCCAGCAGCCGTTCAGGGGGCCCCGGCTACACCTTC
CASSRSGGPGYTF
>NA|once|TRBV30|TRBJ1-5
TGTGCCTGGAGTATCCTGACAAGCAATCAGCCCCAGCATTTT
CAWSILTSNQPQHF
>NA|NA|TRBV6-6|TRBJ2-7
TGTGCCAGCAGGTACGAGGCTCGTGGGTCCTACGAGCAGTACTTC
CASRYEARGSYEQYF
>NA|NA|TRBV21-1|TRBJ1-2
TGTGCCAGCAGCAAAAGACCGCACCGAGACATAGGGGGCTACACCTTC
CASSKRPHRDIGGYTF
>TRBD1|NA|TRBV5-1|TRBJ1-1
TGCGCCAGCAGCTTGACCGGGACAGGGGGCGGCACTGAAGCTTTCTTT
CASSLTGTGGGTEAFF
>NA|once|TRBV5-1|TRBJ1-5
TGCGCCAGCAGCTTAGAGGGTGTGGGCAATCAGCCCCAGCATTTT
CASSLEGVGNQPQHF
>TRBD1|NA|TRBV3-1|TRBJ1-2
TGTGCCAGCAGCAACCGGGACAGGGATACTGGCTACACCTTC
CASSNRDRDTGYTF
>TRBD2|NA|TRBV5-1|TRBJ2-3
TGCGCCAGCAGCTTCGGACTAGCGGGAGGCAGCACAGATACGCAGTATTTT
CASSFGLAGGSTDTQYF